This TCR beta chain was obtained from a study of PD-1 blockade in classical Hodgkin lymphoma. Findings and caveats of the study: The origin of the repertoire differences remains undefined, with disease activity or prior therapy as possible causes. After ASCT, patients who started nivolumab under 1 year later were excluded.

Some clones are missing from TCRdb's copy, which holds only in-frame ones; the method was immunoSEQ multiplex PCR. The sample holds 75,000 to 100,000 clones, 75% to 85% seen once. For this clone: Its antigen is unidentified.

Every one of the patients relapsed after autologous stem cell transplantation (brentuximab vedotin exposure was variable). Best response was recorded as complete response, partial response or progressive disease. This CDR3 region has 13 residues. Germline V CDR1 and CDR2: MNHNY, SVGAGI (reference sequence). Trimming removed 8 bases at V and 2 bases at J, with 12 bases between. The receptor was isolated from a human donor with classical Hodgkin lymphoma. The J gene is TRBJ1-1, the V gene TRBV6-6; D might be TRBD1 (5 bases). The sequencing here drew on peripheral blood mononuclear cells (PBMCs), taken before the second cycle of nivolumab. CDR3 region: CASRGTVNTEAFF. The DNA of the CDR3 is TGTGCCAGCCGGGGGACGGTAAACACTGAAGCTTTCTTT.